The table lists the clone carrying this T cell receptor beta chain with a few counts. The sample is drawn from a study of blood T cell repertoires in COVID-19. Study overall: The United States, Italy and Spain supplied acute and convalescent COVID-19 samples. Nucleic acid was either cDNA or gDNA, and it came from T cells, B-cell-depleted T cells, or PBMCs.

The V segment lost 3 bases and the J segment 6 bases; nucleotides outside the gene matches: 7. Germline V gene lookup returns CDR1 SGHRS and CDR2 YFSETQ. The CDR3 covers 15 residues. Original processing notes: Reference gene primer amplification gave estimated nucleated cell counts. Generated by immunoSEQ multiplex PCR, the TCRdb table keeps only in-frame clones and is missing some. V and J calls and clone size are as listed in that table; D and trimming were resolved from the DNA. The table lists approximately 250,000 clones, approximately 90% of them singletons, with approximately 2.1% in the top ten.

This chain uses TRBV5-1 with TRBJ2-3; 10 nucleotides line up with TRBD2. The sequence was obtained from a young man who had recovered from COVID-19. Sequenced sample: peripheral blood. The CDR3 region has the DNA TGCGCCAGCAGCTCCAGCGGGGGGGCAACTGATACGCAGTATTTT. Protein: CASSSSGGATDTQYF.